Given below is one T cell receptor beta chain in context. Its target is unknown. The data are from a study of cytomegalovirus exposure and HLA in healthy donors. Findings and limits, study-wide: Per a later analysis, 15,000 to 20,000 TCR beta sequences showed association with HLA alleles at 0.05 false discovery rate. Presence/absence analyses assumed roughly uniform sequencing depth across donors, which may not hold. The classifier was said to identify cytomegalovirus status with high specificity and sensitivity.

PCR used 60 Vbeta primers and 13 Jbeta primers. TCRdb's copy holds only in-frame clones and misses some; the assay was immunoSEQ multiplex PCR. The data hold more than 150,000 clones, with roughly 80% observed a single time. This CDR3 contains 14 residues. Germline V CDR1 and CDR2: SGHRS, YFSETQ. The V gene lost 0 bases and the J gene lost 2 bases, with 5 bases spanning the gap. Sample: PBMCs. The TCR sequence derives from a man over 45 in good health and CMV-seronegative. The chain carries TRBV5-1 and TRBJ2-2; D is uncertain. The CDR3 loop reads CASSLGTNTGELFF. The CDR3 DNA follows: TGCGCCAGCAGCTTGGGCACTAACACCGGGGAGCTGTTTTTT.